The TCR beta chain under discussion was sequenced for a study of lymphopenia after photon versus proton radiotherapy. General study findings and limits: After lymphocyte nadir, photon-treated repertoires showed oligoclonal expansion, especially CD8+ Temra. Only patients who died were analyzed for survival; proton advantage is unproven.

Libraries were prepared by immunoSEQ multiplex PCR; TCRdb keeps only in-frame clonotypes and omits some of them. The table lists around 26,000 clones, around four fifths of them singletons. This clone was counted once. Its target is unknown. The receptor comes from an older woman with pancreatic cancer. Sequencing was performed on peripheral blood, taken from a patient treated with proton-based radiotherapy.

CDR3 residues: CSVDSSFGELFF. CDR3 coding DNA: TGCAGCGTTGATTCGAGCTTCGGGGAGCTGTTTTTT. The genes are TRBV29-1 and TRBJ2-2; D is unclear. The CDR3 has 12 residues. CDR1 is SQVTM and CDR2 is ANQGSEA in the germline V gene. V was cut by 3 bases and J by 7 bases, with 9 bases left in between.